Listed here is a single TCR beta chain. Following extraction, RNA underwent reverse transcription to cDNA, which served as the sequencing template. Clones were read by immunoSEQ multiplex PCR, and TCRdb kept only the in-frame ones, dropping some. The table has 120,000 or so clones, about 51% seen once; the top ten hold over 9.5%. The entry originates in a study of CD8+ T cells in alopecia areata. The CDR3 sequence is 13 residues long. The germline V gene encodes CDR1 SQVTM and CDR2 ANQGSEA. Trimming took off 7 bases at V and 6 bases at J, with 16 bases between the two ends. Sequencing was carried out using NKG2D-low CD8+ T cells sorted from blood. V is TRBV29-1 and J is TRBJ2-1; tentatively, D is TRBD2 (6 bases). This receptor was taken from a human donor with alopecia areata. CDR3: CSARPGRSNEQFF. CDR3 DNA: TGCAGCGCCCGCCCCGGGAGAAGCAATGAGCAGTTCTTC.